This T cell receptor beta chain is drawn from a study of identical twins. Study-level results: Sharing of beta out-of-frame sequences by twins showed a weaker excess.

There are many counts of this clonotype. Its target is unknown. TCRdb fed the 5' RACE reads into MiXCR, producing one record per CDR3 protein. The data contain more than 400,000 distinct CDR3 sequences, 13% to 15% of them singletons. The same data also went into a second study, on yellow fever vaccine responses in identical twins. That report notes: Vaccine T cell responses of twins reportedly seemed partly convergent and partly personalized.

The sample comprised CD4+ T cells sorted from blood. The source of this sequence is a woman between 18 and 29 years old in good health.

Here the CDR3 reads CASSQGLKQGKNTEAFF. The CDR3 DNA is TGTGCCAGCAGCCAAGGCTTGAAACAGGGGAAGAACACTGAAGCTTTCTTT. This chain connects TRBV3-1 to TRBJ1-1; TRBD1 matches 7 bases. V lost 1 base and J lost 1; bases outside the gene matches: 9. Germline assignment: CDR1 LGHDT and CDR2 YNNKEL (reference sequence). This CDR3 region has 17 residues.